This T cell receptor (beta chain) was retrieved from a study of cytomegalovirus exposure and HLA in healthy donors. Overall study results and limits: In an earlier analysis, about 90% or about 30%: the productive usage of most TCR beta V segments. Compared with the approximately 700-donor mean, an Asian-associated ancestry cluster reportedly had fewer N-insertions, according to a later analysis. In a later analysis, V- and J-gene trimming of beta chains associated with a DCLRE1C missense variant, replicated independently. Per a later analysis, HLA-associated TCR beta chains showed more clonal expansion than other, equally common TCR beta chains.

With V trimmed by 4 bases and J by 4 bases, 23 bases remained unmatched. The CDR3 length is 20 residues. The germline CDR1 and CDR2 sequences are SGDLS and YYNGEE. The PCR used 60 Vbeta and 13 Jbeta primers. The protocol was immunoSEQ multiplex PCR, while the TCRdb copy is restricted to in-frame clones and leaves out a portion. The repertoire holds around 150,000 clones, approximately 80% seen once, with approximately 1.9% in the top ten. A single count supports this clone. Its specificity is unknown. This chain links TRBV9 with TRBJ2-7; TRBD1 matches 10 bases. The receptor comes from a man aged 18 to 30 in good health and CMV-seronegative. Sequencing was done on a sample of PBMCs. This CDR3 is CASSPRFRPGDRGGHYEQYF. CDR3 sequence (DNA): TGTGCCAGCAGCCCTCGGTTCCGTCCGGGGGACAGGGGAGGGCATTACGAGCAGTACTTC.